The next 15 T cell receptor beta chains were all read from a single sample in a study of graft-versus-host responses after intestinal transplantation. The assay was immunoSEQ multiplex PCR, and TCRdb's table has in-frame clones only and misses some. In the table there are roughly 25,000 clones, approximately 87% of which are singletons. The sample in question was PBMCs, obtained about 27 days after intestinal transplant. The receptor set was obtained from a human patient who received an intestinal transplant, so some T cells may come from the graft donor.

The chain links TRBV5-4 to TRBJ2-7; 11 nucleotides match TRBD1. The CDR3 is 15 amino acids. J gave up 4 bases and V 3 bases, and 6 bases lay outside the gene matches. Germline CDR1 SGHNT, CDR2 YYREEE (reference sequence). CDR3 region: CASSSRTGGIYEQYF. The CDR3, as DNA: TGTGCCAGCAGCTCACGGACAGGGGGCATTTACGAGCAGTACTTC.

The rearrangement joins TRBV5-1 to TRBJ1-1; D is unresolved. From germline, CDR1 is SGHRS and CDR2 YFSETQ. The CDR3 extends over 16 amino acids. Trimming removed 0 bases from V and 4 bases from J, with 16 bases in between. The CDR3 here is CASSLGSTLLITEAFF. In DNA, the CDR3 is TGCGCCAGCAGCTTGGGATCTACGCTCCTAATCACTGAAGCTTTCTTT.

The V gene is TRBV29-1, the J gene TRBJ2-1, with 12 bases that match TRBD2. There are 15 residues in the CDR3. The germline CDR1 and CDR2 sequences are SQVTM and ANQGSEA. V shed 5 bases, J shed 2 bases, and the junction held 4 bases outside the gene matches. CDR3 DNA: TGCAGCGTTTCGACTAGCGGGAGTACCTACAATGAGCAGTTCTTC. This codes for CSVSTSGSTYNEQFF.

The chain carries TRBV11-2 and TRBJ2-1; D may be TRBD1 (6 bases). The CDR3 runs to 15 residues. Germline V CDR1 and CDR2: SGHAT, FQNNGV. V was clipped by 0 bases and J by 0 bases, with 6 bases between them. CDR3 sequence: CASSLEGGSYNEQFF. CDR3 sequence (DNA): TGTGCCAGCAGCTTAGAAGGGGGCTCCTACAATGAGCAGTTCTTC.

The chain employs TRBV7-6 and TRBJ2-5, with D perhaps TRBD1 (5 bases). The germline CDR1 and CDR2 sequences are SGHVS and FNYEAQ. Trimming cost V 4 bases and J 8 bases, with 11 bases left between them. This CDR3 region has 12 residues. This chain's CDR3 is CASSSRTNTQYF. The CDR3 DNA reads TGTGCCAGCAGCTCAAGGACAAATACCCAGTACTTC.

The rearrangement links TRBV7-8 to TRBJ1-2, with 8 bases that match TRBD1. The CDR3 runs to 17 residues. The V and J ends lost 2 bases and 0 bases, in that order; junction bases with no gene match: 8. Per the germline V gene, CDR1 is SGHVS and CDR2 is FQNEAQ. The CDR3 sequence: CASSLRTGLTSNYGYTF. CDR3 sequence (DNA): TGTGCCAGCAGCTTAAGGACAGGGCTAACATCTAACTATGGCTACACCTTC.

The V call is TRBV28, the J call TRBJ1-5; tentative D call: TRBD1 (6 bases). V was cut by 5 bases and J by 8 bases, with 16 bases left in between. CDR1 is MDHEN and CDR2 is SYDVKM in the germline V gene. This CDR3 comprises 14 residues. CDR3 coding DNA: TGTGCCAGCAGTCGAAACAGGGATGGCGAGCCCCAGCATTTT. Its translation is CASSRNRDGEPQHF.

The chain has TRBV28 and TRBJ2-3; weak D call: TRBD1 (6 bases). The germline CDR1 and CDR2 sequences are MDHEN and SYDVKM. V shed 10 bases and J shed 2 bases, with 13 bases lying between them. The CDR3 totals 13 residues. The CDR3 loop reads CATQGGNTDTQYF. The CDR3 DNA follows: TGTGCCACCCAAGGGGGAAACACAGATACGCAGTATTTT.

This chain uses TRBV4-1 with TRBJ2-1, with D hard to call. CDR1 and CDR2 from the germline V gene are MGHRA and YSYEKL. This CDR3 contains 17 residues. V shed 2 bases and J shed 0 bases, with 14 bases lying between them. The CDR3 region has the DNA TGCGCCAGCAGCCAATACCCAGACGATCGCTCCTACAATGAGCAGTTCTTC. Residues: CASSQYPDDRSYNEQFF.

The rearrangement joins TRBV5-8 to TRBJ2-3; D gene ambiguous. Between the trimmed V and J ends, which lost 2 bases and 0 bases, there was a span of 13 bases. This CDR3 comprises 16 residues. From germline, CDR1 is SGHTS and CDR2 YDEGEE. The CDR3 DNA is TGTGCCAGCAGCTTAGGGTCCAGAGCTAGCACAGATACGCAGTATTTT. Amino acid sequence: CASSLGSRASTDTQYF.

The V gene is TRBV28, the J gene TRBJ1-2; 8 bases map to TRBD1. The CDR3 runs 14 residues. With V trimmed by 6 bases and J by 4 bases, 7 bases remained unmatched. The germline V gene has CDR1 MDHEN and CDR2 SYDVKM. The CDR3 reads CASSSGTGLYGYTF. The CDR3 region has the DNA TGTGCCAGCAGCTCCGGGACAGGTCTCTATGGCTACACCTTC.

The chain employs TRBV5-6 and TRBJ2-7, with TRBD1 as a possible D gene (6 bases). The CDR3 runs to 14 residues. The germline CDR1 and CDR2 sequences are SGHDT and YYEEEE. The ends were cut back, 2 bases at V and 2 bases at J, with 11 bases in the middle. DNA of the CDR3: TGTGCCAGCAGCTTTCCTACAGGGACCTACGAGCAGTACTTC. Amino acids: CASSFPTGTYEQYF. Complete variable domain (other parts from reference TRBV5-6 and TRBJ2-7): DAGVTQSPTHLIKTRGQQVTLRCSPKSGHDTVSWYQQALGQGPQFIFQYYEEEERQRGNFPDRFSGHQFPNYSSELNVNALLLGDSALYLCASSFPTGTYEQYFGPGTRLTVT.

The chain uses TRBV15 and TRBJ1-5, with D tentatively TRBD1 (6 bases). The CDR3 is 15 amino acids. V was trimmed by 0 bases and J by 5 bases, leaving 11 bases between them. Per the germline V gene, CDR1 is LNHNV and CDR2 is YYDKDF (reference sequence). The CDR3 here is CATSRDLDSYQPQHF. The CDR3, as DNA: TGTGCCACCAGCAGAGACCTGGACAGCTATCAGCCCCAGCATTTT.

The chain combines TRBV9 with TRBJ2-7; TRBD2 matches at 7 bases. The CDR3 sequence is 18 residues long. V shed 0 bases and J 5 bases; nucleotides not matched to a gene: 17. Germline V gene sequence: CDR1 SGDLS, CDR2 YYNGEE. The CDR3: CASSVGFGSSGLLDEQYF. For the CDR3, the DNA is TGTGCCAGCAGCGTAGGGTTCGGGTCTAGCGGACTTTTGGACGAGCAGTACTTC.

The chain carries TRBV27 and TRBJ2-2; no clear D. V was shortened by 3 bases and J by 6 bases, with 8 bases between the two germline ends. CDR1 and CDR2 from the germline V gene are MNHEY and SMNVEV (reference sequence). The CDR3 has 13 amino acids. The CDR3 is CASSFRGSGELFF. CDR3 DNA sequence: TGTGCCAGCAGTTTCAGAGGCTCCGGGGAGCTGTTTTTT.